Below, one T cell receptor (beta chain) is given with its context. Its antigen is not identified. This sample is drawn from a study of OX40 agonist ivuxolimab in advanced cancers. Germline V gives CDR1 SGDLS, CDR2 YYNGEE. The CDR3 has 15 amino acids. Trimming removed 3 bases from V and 4 bases from J, with 13 bases in between. TCRdb's table, derived via immunoSEQ multiplex PCR, lists solely in-frame clones and lacks some. The sample includes more than 50,000 clones, around 86% of them seen just once. General study findings and limits: Nonresponders, in some cases, also had low normalized T-cell clonal expansion. Clonal expansion from baseline to week 6 occurred in both CD4+ and CD8+ T cells.

The source is an adult with an advanced solid tumor such as melanoma, head and neck, liver or kidney cancer. Sequencing was performed on CD4+ or CD8+ T cells sorted from blood, taken in a trial of the OX40 agonist ivuxolimab. The rearrangement joins TRBV9 to TRBJ2-2; D is perhaps TRBD1 (7 bases). DNA of the CDR3: TGTGCCAGCAGCGCACAGGGGCGGGGCACCGGGGAGCTGTTTTTT. Its protein is CASSAQGRGTGELFF.